This is a list of T cell receptor beta chains from one sample in a study of glioma-infiltrating T cells after dendritic cell vaccination. Method: immunoSEQ multiplex PCR; TCRdb's copy keeps in-frame clones and lacks some. Of about 95,000 clones listed, 85% to 90% are singletons. The sample consisted of blood, taken before dendritic cell vaccination. Every receptor here comes from a human donor with glioblastoma. Both conserved end residues are part of each CDR3. The D gene is left open where the match is weak. Expanded clones get a size class; other rows say once, few or many, or leave the size out.

clone_size j_call d_call cdr3_length v_call cdr3_aa cdr3_nt
- TRBJ2-4 - 14 TRBV5-8 CASSLGQGENIQYF TGTGCCAGCAGCTTGGGTCAGGGCGAAAACATTCAGTACTTC
- TRBJ1-1 TRBD1 14 TRBV9 CASSSRQGDPEAFF TGTGCCAGCAGCTCTAGACAGGGTGACCCTGAAGCTTTCTTT
- TRBJ1-1 TRBD1 12 TRBV11-3 CASSTDRVKAFF TGTGCCAGCAGTACCGACAGGGTGAAAGCTTTCTTT
few TRBJ2-7 TRBD2 13 TRBV11-3 CASSPGRDYEQYF TGTGCCAGCAGTCCTGGGAGGGATTACGAGCAGTACTTC
- TRBJ1-5 - 13 TRBV5-1 CASSLEIDQPQHF TGCGCCAGCAGCTTGGAGATAGATCAGCCCCAGCATTTT
- TRBJ2-7 TRBD1 14 TRBV2 CASSTGGYSYEQYF TGTGCCAGCAGCACAGGGGGATACTCCTACGAGCAGTACTTC
- TRBJ1-2 - 13 TRBV6-5 CASRAGNGYGYTF TGTGCCAGCCGGGCAGGGAATGGATATGGCTACACCTTC
few TRBJ1-2 TRBD1 13 TRBV19 CASSIVRTGGYTF TGTGCCAGTAGTATTGTGCGGACAGGAGGCTACACCTTC
- TRBJ1-1 - 13 TRBV7-9 CASSRPGGTEAFF TGTGCCAGCAGCCGACCCGGGGGGACTGAAGCTTTCTTT
- TRBJ2-7 TRBD1 14 TRBV5-1 CASSHTGAAYEQYF TGCGCCAGCAGCCATACAGGGGCTGCCTACGAGCAGTACTTC
- TRBJ2-7 TRBD1 18 TRBV7-2 CASSLDTTGGYFSYEQYF TGTGCCAGCAGCTTAGATACTACAGGGGGTTACTTCTCCTACGAGCAGTACTTC
- TRBJ2-1 TRBD1 16 TRBV5-4 CASSLFGTGMNTEQFF TGTGCCAGCAGCTTGTTCGGGACAGGGATGAATACTGAGCAGTTCTTC
- TRBJ2-7 TRBD2 15 TRBV9 CASSAGGGNSYEQYF TGTGCCAGCAGCGCGGGGGGGGGAAACTCCTACGAGCAGTACTTC
- TRBJ1-3 TRBD1 16 TRBV27 CASSLSTGGFGNTIYF TGTGCCAGCAGTTTGAGCACAGGGGGCTTCGGAAACACCATATATTTT
once TRBJ2-3 - 13 TRBV29-1 CSVARGRTDTQYF TGCAGCGTTGCTCGGGGTCGCACAGATACGCAGTATTTT
few TRBJ1-1 TRBD1 14 TRBV5-6 CASGGQATNTEAFF TGTGCCAGCGGGGGACAGGCTACAAACACTGAAGCTTTCTTT
- TRBJ2-7 TRBD2 16 TRBV27 CASSLSGGGETYEQYF TGTGCCAGCAGTTTATCTGGGGGAGGGGAAACCTACGAGCAGTACTTC
- TRBJ2-7 - 13 TRBV19 CASSISSGYEQYF TGTGCCAGTAGTATATCGAGTGGTTACGAGCAGTACTTC
- TRBJ2-7 TRBD2 14 TRBV27 CASRFSGGSYEQYF TGTGCCAGCCGATTCTCGGGAGGCTCCTACGAGCAGTACTTC
- TRBJ2-7 TRBD2 15 TRBV6-5 CASSYSGTRNYEQYF TGTGCCAGCAGTTACTCCGGGACTAGGAACTACGAGCAGTACTTC
- TRBJ1-5 TRBD1 15 TRBV5-1 CASSLGTDLRGPQHF TGCGCCAGCAGCTTAGGGACAGACCTACGGGGGCCCCAGCATTTT
- TRBJ1-6 - 14 TRBV13 CASTLSSYNSPLHF TGTGCCAGCACCCTTAGCTCCTATAATTCACCCCTCCACTTT
once TRBJ2-7 TRBD1 14 TRBV6-1 CASSDFGTGYEQYF TGTGCCAGCAGTGATTTCGGGACAGGCTACGAGCAGTACTTC
- TRBJ2-7 TRBD1 13 TRBV2 CASGDRLSYEQYF TGTGCCAGCGGGGACAGGTTGTCCTACGAGCAGTACTTC
- TRBJ2-7 TRBD2 16 TRBV7-9 CASSLLGGGIVYEQYF TGTGCCAGCAGCTTATTGGGCGGGGGGATAGTCTACGAGCAGTACTTC
- TRBJ2-4 - 14 TRBV7-2 CASSLAGRTGIQYF TGTGCCAGCAGCTTGGCCGGAAGAACGGGCATTCAGTACTTC
- TRBJ2-1 TRBD1 15 TRBV5-1 CASSLQGPLSHEQFF TGCGCCAGCAGCTTACAGGGGCCCCTCAGCCATGAGCAGTTCTTC
- TRBJ2-7 - 11 TRBV6-5 CASNQGYEQYF TGTGCCAGCAACCAGGGATACGAGCAGTACTTC